This T cell receptor beta chain was retrieved from a study of regulatory T cells in long-lasting Graves disease. At the level of the study: Positive TSH receptor antibodies alongside over 5 years of antithyroid drugs were what marked Graves' disease as persistent. Study results and caveats: Accuracy was possibly reduced by small sample size.

Concerning this clonotype: Antigen unknown.

Time point described: persistent/refractory GD, antithyroid drugs over 5 years with positive TRAb. TCR sequences were obtained from RNA taken from PBMCs. Into tubes containing EDTA, roughly 8.3 milliliters of peripheral blood were drawn. This CDR3 is built from 15 residues. J was trimmed by 1 base and V by 4 bases; bases with no gene match: 6. Germline V gene data show CDR1 as SGHVS and CDR2 as FNYEAQ. According to the study, TCR beta libraries were built with iRepertoire HTBI primers and CDR3-region Arm-PCR. Per the authors' pipeline: Across samples, more than 55 TRBV and more than 13 TRBJ segments were found. TCRdb independently ran MiXCR on the multiplex PCR reads; one entry per CDR3 protein. The V and J calls here are based on TCRdb, not the publication. The table has roughly 500,000 distinct CDR3 sequences, around 20% seen once.

This chain connects TRBV7-6 to TRBJ2-5; TRBD2 matches 7 bases. The clonotype was recovered from a female donor with Graves disease. The material sequenced was peripheral blood mononuclear cells (PBMCs), taken when the disease was refractory, from a patient treated with antithyroid drugs. The CDR3 nucleotides are TGTGCCAGCAGCTGGGGGGGGGACGGCCAAGAGACCCAGTACTTC. It translates to CASSWGGDGQETQYF.